The 27 T cell receptor beta chains presented below share a single source sample, sequenced in a study of T-cell reconstitution after alpha-beta-depleted transplantation in children. Library preparation (for TCRbeta) was performed with unique molecular identifiers. TCRdb reanalysed the PCR reads using MiXCR and keeps one entry per CDR3 protein. The sample lists around 600,000 distinct CDR3 sequences; roughly 23% were seen once. The specimen was PBMCs, mostly from graft donor cells, collected 360 days after TCRalphabeta/CD19-depleted stem cell transplant. The receptors originated from a boy under two years old who had a stem cell transplant for acute myeloid leukemia, so the T cells may come from the graft donor.

This chain connects TRBV28 to TRBJ2-3, with D unresolved. Trimming left V 5 bases short and J 0 bases short, with 12 bases between. The CDR3 totals 15 residues. Germline V CDR1 and CDR2: MDHEN, SYDVKM. CDR3 residues: CASSPPWGSTDTQYF. CDR3 in DNA: TGTGCCAGCAGTCCTCCGTGGGGTAGCACAGATACGCAGTATTTT. The whole variable domain, remainder taken from reference TRBV28 and TRBJ2-3, is DVKVTQSSRYLVKRTGEKVFLECVQDMDHENMFWYRQDPGLGLRLIYFSYDVKMKEKGDIPEGYSVSREKKERFSLILESASTNQTSMYLCASSPPWGSTDTQYFGPGTRLTVL.

The rearrangement joins TRBV6-5 to TRBJ2-7, with D perhaps being TRBD1 or TRBD2 (7 bases each). Per germline, CDR1 MNHEY and CDR2 SVGAGI. The ends were cut back, 4 bases at V and 2 bases at J, with 15 bases in the middle. The CDR3 consists of 15 residues. In DNA, the CDR3 is TGTGCCAGCAGTTCTCCCAGGGGGGGGGCCTACGAGCAGTACTTC. Residues: CASSSPRGGAYEQYF.

J is TRBJ2-1 and V is TRBV7-9; tentative D call: TRBD2 (5 bases). From germline, CDR1 is SEHNR and CDR2 FQNEAQ (reference sequence). The CDR3 has 13 amino acids. Trimming stripped 4 bases from V and 8 bases from J, with 12 bases between. CDR3 sequence (DNA): TGTGCCAGCAGCTACGGGGAAAGCCATGAGCAGTTCTTC. This codes for CASSYGESHEQFF. Based on the CDR3 plus reference TRBV7-9 and TRBJ2-1, the full variable domain is DTGVSQNPRHKITKRGQNVTFRCDPISEHNRLYWYRQTLGQGPEFLTYFQNEAQLEKSRLLSDRFSAERPKGSFSTLEIQRTEQGDSAMYLCASSYGESHEQFFGPGTRLTVL.

In this sample, this clonotype turned up once. The V call is TRBV7-2, the J call TRBJ2-1; 10 nucleotides align to TRBD2. After removal of 4 bases from V and 7 bases from J, the junction contained 7 bases not matched to a gene. Germline V lookup: CDR1 SGHTA, CDR2 FQGNSA. This CDR3 contains 15 residues. DNA of the CDR3: TGTGCCAGCAGCTCCCTCAGCGGGGGGGCAAATGAGCAGTTCTTC. Translated: CASSSLSGGANEQFF.

The V gene is TRBV20-1, the J gene TRBJ2-3; 13 nucleotides agree with TRBD2. V shed 4 bases and J 0 bases; nucleotides not matched to a gene: 10. The CDR3 is made up of 18 amino acids. Per germline, CDR1 DFQATT and CDR2 SNEGSKA (reference sequence). The CDR3 region is CSATLPGLAGRSTDTQYF. CDR3 bases: TGCAGTGCTACCCTACCGGGACTAGCGGGGCGTAGCACAGATACGCAGTATTTT.

This clonotype was seen at least ten times. V gene TRBV7-7 combines with J gene TRBJ2-5, with 13 bases that match TRBD2. This CDR3 has 16 amino acids. Germline assignment: CDR1 SSHAT and CDR2 FNYEAQ (reference sequence). The ends lost 5 bases at V and 2 bases at J; junction bases unmatched: 5. The CDR3 spells CASSRGLAGIQETQYF. Written as DNA, the CDR3 is TGTGCCAGCAGCCGGGGACTAGCGGGAATACAAGAGACCCAGTACTTC.

V gene TRBV6-4 combines with J gene TRBJ2-1; D call uncertain. The ends were cut back, 1 base at V and 6 bases at J, with 22 bases in the middle. CDR1 MRHNA and CDR2 SNTAGT come from the germline V gene. The CDR3 is 18 residues long. Written as DNA, the CDR3 is TGTGCCAGCAGTGACTTTGTGGGGTTCCCAAAAGGTTGCAATGAGCAGTTCTTC. The encoded protein is CASSDFVGFPKGCNEQFF.

This chain joins TRBV5-5 and TRBJ2-3; possibly TRBD1 or TRBD2 for D (5 bases each). V was shortened by 4 bases and J by 3 bases, with 12 bases between the two germline ends. Germline CDR1 is SGHKS and CDR2 is YYEKEE (reference sequence). The CDR3 has 14 amino acids. CDR3 region: CASSTSRETDTQYF. CDR3 nucleotide sequence: TGTGCCAGCAGCACTTCCAGGGAGACAGATACGCAGTATTTT.

The chain joins TRBV9 to TRBJ1-1; unclear D gene. Deletions cut 3 bases from V and 1 base from J, with 7 bases between. The CDR3 is made up of 13 amino acids. CDR1 is SGDLS, CDR2 YYNGEE, per germline. CDR3 amino acids: CASSETSNTEAFF. The CDR3 DNA reads as TGTGCCAGCAGCGAAACCTCGAACACTGAAGCTTTCTTT.

The rearrangement joins TRBV10-3 to TRBJ2-3; D possibly corresponds to TRBD2 (5 bases). This CDR3 region has 13 residues. Trimming shortened V by 1 base and J by 5 bases, and 7 bases separated the two germline ends. Germline CDR1 ENHRY, CDR2 SYGVKD. In DNA form, the CDR3 reads TGTGCCATCAGTGAGTGGACTGTAGATACGCAGTATTTT. It encodes CAISEWTVDTQYF.

This clonotype was observed a few times. The genes are TRBV5-1 and TRBJ2-7; D perhaps matches TRBD2 (5 bases). The V end lost 1 base, the J end lost 6 bases, and 17 bases lay between the germline ends. CDR3 size: 15 residues. CDR1 SGHRS and CDR2 YFSETQ come from the germline V gene. The CDR3, as DNA: TGCGCCAGCAGCTTGCGTAAGAACCGCGAGGGCGAGCAGTACTTC. It translates to CASSLRKNREGEQYF.

The V call is TRBV13, the J call TRBJ2-1, with D tentatively TRBD1 (6 bases). The V gene lost 5 bases and the J gene lost 3 bases, with 17 bases spanning the gap. From germline, CDR1 is PRHDT and CDR2 FYEKMQ (reference sequence). The CDR3 is made up of 16 amino acids. The DNA for the CDR3 is TGTGCCAGCAGCCCCACCCCGGGACAAAACTACAATGAGCAGTTCTTC. This encodes CASSPTPGQNYNEQFF.

The V gene is TRBV9, the J gene TRBJ2-2; D unresolved. The CDR3 has 14 amino acids. CDR1 and CDR2 (germline): SGDLS, YYNGEE. V lost 3 bases to trimming and J lost 0 bases, with 6 bases between them. CDR3 sequence reads: CASSGSPNTGELFF. The CDR3 DNA follows: TGTGCCAGCAGCGGGAGCCCGAACACCGGGGAGCTGTTTTTT.

This clonotype has a handful of counts. This chain joins TRBV11-2 and TRBJ1-1; D is possibly TRBD1 (6 bases). This CDR3 comprises 13 residues. CDR1 is SGHAT, CDR2 FQNNGV, per germline. V lost 1 base and J 3 bases, leaving 6 bases between the germline ends. CDR3 nucleotide sequence: TGTGCCAGCAGCTTAGGGACAGACACTGAAGCTTTCTTT. This encodes CASSLGTDTEAFF.

This clonotype was seen many times. J is TRBJ2-5 and V is TRBV29-1; the D gene is possibly TRBD1 (5 bases). The V gene's germline CDR1 is SQVTM and CDR2 ANQGSEA. Trimming took 5 bases from V and 1 from J, leaving 8 bases between them. The CDR3 is 12 residues long. The CDR3 coding sequence is TGCAGCGTTCAGGGAATCCAAGAGACCCAGTACTTC. It specifies CSVQGIQETQYF.

This clonotype has at least ten counts. V and J are TRBV6-5 and TRBJ1-2; no clear D gene. CDR1 and CDR2 from the germline V gene are MNHEY and SVGAGI. The CDR3 has 15 residues. Trimming shortened V by 3 bases and J by 0 bases, and 11 bases separated the two germline ends. DNA of the CDR3: TGTGCCAGCAGTTATTTCCAAGGCCCTAACTATGGCTACACCTTC. Its protein product is CASSYFQGPNYGYTF.

The CDR3: CSARRALNTEAFF. The CDR3 bases are TGCAGTGCTAGAAGGGCGCTGAACACTGAAGCTTTCTTT. The gene calls are TRBV20-1 and TRBJ1-1; D remains unclear. Looked up from germline, CDR1 is DFQATT and CDR2 is SNEGSKA (reference sequence). Trimming removed 2 bases at V and 0 bases at J, with 7 bases between. The CDR3 extends over 13 amino acids.

This clonotype was seen a few times. The chain links TRBV5-4 to TRBJ2-7, with D possibly called TRBD1 or TRBD2 (5 bases each). The V and J ends lost 0 bases and 7 bases respectively, with 14 bases between them. In germline, CDR1 is SGHNT, CDR2 YYREEE (reference sequence). This CDR3 region has 14 residues. This CDR3 reads CASSLGLRGGEQYF. Written as DNA, the CDR3 is TGTGCCAGCAGCTTGGGGCTCCGGGGCGGGGAGCAGTACTTC. The whole variable domain, remainder taken from reference TRBV5-4 and TRBJ2-7, is ETGVTQSPTHLIKTRGQQVTLRCSSQSGHNTVSWYQQALGQGPQFIFQYYREEENGRGNFPPRFSGLQFPNYSSELNVNALELDDSALYLCASSLGLRGGEQYFGPGTRLTVT.

At least ten counts were recorded for this clonotype. The genes are TRBV29-1 and TRBJ1-5; D remains ambiguous. The CDR3 consists of 12 residues. Germline V gives CDR1 SQVTM, CDR2 ANQGSEA. V was shortened by 6 bases and J by 0 bases, with 6 bases between the two germline ends. This CDR3 reads CSVQSSNQPQHF. CDR3 nucleotide sequence: TGCAGCGTCCAGAGTAGCAATCAGCCCCAGCATTTT.

The chain combines TRBV27 with TRBJ2-5; 11 nucleotides agree with TRBD2. V was pared by 6 bases and J by 4 bases, with 7 bases of the junction left unmatched. CDR1 is MNHEY and CDR2 is SMNVEV in the germline V gene (reference sequence). CDR3 length: 15 amino acids. The CDR3 sequence is CASSYGLAGSETQYF. CDR3 bases: TGTGCCAGCAGCTACGGACTAGCGGGCTCAGAGACCCAGTACTTC.

The rearrangement links TRBV5-6 to TRBJ1-5; possible D gene TRBD1, 6 bases. This CDR3 is built from 14 residues. V shed 3 bases and J shed 4 bases, with 11 bases lying between them. The germline gives CDR1 SGHDT, CDR2 YYEEEE. For the CDR3, the DNA is TGTGCCAGCAGCTCCGGGACACAAAATCAGCCCCAGCATTTT. Its protein product is CASSSGTQNQPQHF. The full variable domain, with the rest looked up from reference TRBV5-6 and TRBJ1-5, is DAGVTQSPTHLIKTRGQQVTLRCSPKSGHDTVSWYQQALGQGPQFIFQYYEEEERQRGNFPDRFSGHQFPNYSSELNVNALLLGDSALYLCASSSGTQNQPQHFGDGTRLSIL.

This clonotype came up many times. V usage is TRBV11-2 and J usage is TRBJ2-2, with 7 bases identical to TRBD1. The CDR3 has 19 amino acids. Germline lookup yields CDR1 SGHAT and CDR2 FQNNGV. V shed 0 bases and J 4 bases; nucleotides not matched to a gene: 14. CDR3 residues: CASSLDPSGRGRGTGELFF. The CDR3 bases are TGTGCCAGCAGCTTAGATCCATCAGGAAGGGGGCGAGGCACCGGGGAGCTGTTTTTT.

This chain links TRBV2 with TRBJ2-3; 8 nucleotides line up with TRBD2. With V trimmed by 6 bases and J by 3 bases, 5 bases remained unmatched. Germline-derived CDR1 and CDR2 are SNHLY and FYNNEI. The CDR3 has 14 amino acids. The CDR3 is CASSPGGETDTQYF. Written as DNA, the CDR3 is TGTGCCAGCAGCCCCGGGGGGGAGACAGATACGCAGTATTTT.

In regard to this clonotype: Compared with germline, one end of the junction differs, possibly owing to a read error. The chain is built from TRBV12-3 or TRBV12-4 and TRBJ2-5, with 7 bases lining up with TRBD1. The CDR3 is 15 amino acids. The CDR3 is CASTWDSSLQEAQHF. The CDR3 DNA reads TGTGCCAGCACCTGGGACAGCTCCCTTCAAGAGGCCCAGCACTTC.

The chain couples TRBV7-9 to TRBJ1-5; tentative D call: TRBD1 (6 bases). Germline V gives CDR1 SEHNR, CDR2 FQNEAQ (reference sequence). V lost 4 bases, J lost 4 bases, and 11 bases lay in between. The CDR3 runs to 14 residues. The CDR3 loop is CASSSGASNQPQHF. The CDR3 DNA reads TGTGCCAGCAGCTCAGGGGCTAGTAATCAGCCCCAGCATTTT.

The chain is built from TRBV21-1 and TRBJ1-2. TRBV21-1 is an annotated pseudogene. CDR3 length equals 14 residues. The CDR3 bases are TGTGCCAGCAGCATCAGGGAGGTGGACTATGGCTACACCTTC. Residues: CASSIREVDYGYTF.

This clonotype has just a few counts. The chain couples TRBV6-1 to TRBJ1-4; 8 positions match TRBD1. CDR1 MNHNS and CDR2 SASEGT come from the germline V gene. Unmatched junction bases numbered 18, after V lost 4 bases and J lost 8 bases. The CDR3 is 18 residues long. The CDR3 DNA sequence: TGTGCCAGCAGTGCCCCCCCCACCAGGGGGCCCAGACCGGAAAAACTGTTTTTT. Its protein is CASSAPPTRGPRPEKLFF.